This is a list of T cell receptor beta chains from one sample in a study of blood T cell repertoires in COVID-19. Assay used: immunoSEQ multiplex PCR; TCRdb lists only in-frame clones, some missing. The sample gives about 140,000 clones, 80% to 85% of which show up once; roughly 8% is in the top ten. Sequencing was performed on peripheral blood. These receptors were taken from a human donor in a cohort sampled during active COVID-19. Both conserved end residues are part of each CDR3. Fields, in order: J gene, D gene, V gene, CDR3 protein, CDR3 DNA. The D gene is left open where the match is weak.

J gene: TRBJ2-2; D gene: TRBD1; V gene: TRBV9; CDR3 protein: CASSGQGSGTGELFF; CDR3 DNA: TGTGCCAGCAGCGGACAGGGTTCCGGCACCGGGGAGCTGTTTTTT
J gene: TRBJ1-6; D gene: .; V gene: TRBV4-1; CDR3 protein: CASSQDGGESSYNSPLHF; CDR3 DNA: TGCGCCAGCAGCCAAGACGGGGGGGAGAGCTCCTATAATTCACCCCTCCACTTT
J gene: TRBJ1-2; D gene: .; V gene: TRBV12-3/TRBV12-4; CDR3 protein: CASRSDRNYGYTF; CDR3 DNA: TGTGCCAGCAGGTCTGACAGAAACTATGGCTACACCTTC
J gene: TRBJ2-7; D gene: TRBD1; V gene: TRBV15; CDR3 protein: CATSREGTGYEQYF; CDR3 DNA: TGTGCCACCAGCAGAGAGGGGACAGGGTACGAGCAGTACTTC
J gene: TRBJ2-3; D gene: .; V gene: TRBV19; CDR3 protein: CASSIADLGGWADTQYF; CDR3 DNA: TGTGCCAGTAGTATAGCCGACTTAGGGGGATGGGCAGATACGCAGTATTTT
J gene: TRBJ1-3; D gene: .; V gene: TRBV5-1; CDR3 protein: CASSLDPMGPSGNTIYF; CDR3 DNA: TGCGCCAGCAGCTTGGACCCGATGGGGCCTTCTGGAAACACCATATATTTT
J gene: TRBJ1-6; D gene: .; V gene: TRBV15; CDR3 protein: CATSRPQTVAYNSPLHF; CDR3 DNA: TGTGCCACCAGCAGACCTCAGACAGTAGCCTATAATTCACCCCTCCACTTT
J gene: TRBJ1-2; D gene: TRBD1; V gene: TRBV7-9; CDR3 protein: CASSMDRGHGYTF; CDR3 DNA: TGTGCCAGCAGCATGGACAGGGGGCACGGCTACACCTTC
J gene: TRBJ1-1; D gene: TRBD1; V gene: TRBV10-3; CDR3 protein: CATSRQGESTEAFF; CDR3 DNA: TGTGCCACCTCCCGACAGGGGGAAAGCACTGAAGCTTTCTTT
J gene: TRBJ2-2; D gene: TRBD1; V gene: TRBV9; CDR3 protein: CASSTRDRPNTGELFF; CDR3 DNA: TGTGCCAGCAGCACCCGGGACAGACCGAACACCGGGGAGCTGTTTTTT